A single sample gave rise to the 25 T cell receptor beta chains below, sequenced in a study of CD8+ T cells in alopecia areata. RNA extraction and reverse transcription yielded cDNA as sequencing template. TCRdb keeps only in-frame clones here, not all; method: immunoSEQ multiplex PCR. Altogether approximately 89,000 clones are present, roughly two fifths being singletons, with the ten largest covering 0.75% to 0.9%. The source material was CD4+ T cells sorted from blood. The origin of the receptors is a human donor with alopecia areata.

The CDR3 protein is CSVLQGAYETQYF. The CDR3 DNA follows: TGCAGCGTTCTCCAGGGGGCGTATGAGACCCAGTACTTC. The chain combines TRBV29-1 with TRBJ2-5, with 8 bases aligning to TRBD1. Germline trimming cut 5 bases from V and 5 bases from J; bases unmatched to any gene: 7. Germline CDR1 and CDR2: SQVTM and ANQGSEA. The CDR3 totals 13 residues.

This clone was observed a few times. V is TRBV1 and J is TRBJ2-1; the table's D gene call, TRBD2, was not cross checked with the DNA. TRBV1 is assigned pseudogene status. The CDR3 is made up of 18 amino acids. CDR3 region: CTSSQVWTSRDVRHEQFF. The CDR3 bases are TGCACCAGCAGCCAAGTTTGGACTAGCCGGGACGTTAGGCATGAGCAGTTCTTC.

This clone was detected only a few times. The chain employs TRBV27 and TRBJ1-2, with a tentative D call TRBD1 (5 bases). The CDR3 has 14 amino acids. Germline CDR1 and CDR2: MNHEY and SMNVEV (reference sequence). Trimming stripped 2 bases from V and 2 bases from J, with 9 bases between. This CDR3 reads CASSLKGTNYGYTF. In DNA form, the CDR3 reads TGTGCCAGCAGTTTAAAGGGGACCAACTATGGCTACACCTTC.

V usage is TRBV2 and J usage is TRBJ2-3; 9 positions agree with TRBD2. The CDR3 spans 15 residues. With V trimmed by 4 bases and J by 1 base, 3 bases remained unmatched. The germline gives CDR1 SNHLY, CDR2 FYNNEI. CDR3 region: CASSVRGGGTDTQYF. CDR3 DNA: TGTGCCAGCAGTGTGCGGGGGGGAGGCACAGATACGCAGTATTTT.

This clone was seen more than once but under ten times. This rearrangement joins TRBV11-2 to TRBJ2-1; 8 nucleotides align to TRBD2. The CDR3 is 14 residues long. V was clipped by 7 bases and J by 8 bases; unmatched bases: 10. Germline CDR1 SGHAT, CDR2 FQNNGV. The CDR3 spells CASMSGSRNHEQFF. CDR3 DNA: TGTGCCAGCATGAGCGGGAGCAGGAACCATGAGCAGTTCTTC.

This clone was recorded a few times. This chain joins TRBV30 and TRBJ2-7, with D uncertain. Trimming cost V 8 bases and J 1 base, with 12 bases left between them. Germline V gene lookup returns CDR1 GTSNPN and CDR2 SVGIG (reference sequence). The CDR3 has 12 residues. CDR3 in amino acids: CARGAGSYEQYF. CDR3 sequence (DNA): TGTGCCCGAGGTGCAGGATCCTACGAGCAGTACTTC.

The chain carries TRBV30 and TRBJ1-2, with D uncertain. The CDR3 runs to 11 residues. The V gene's germline CDR1 is GTSNPN and CDR2 SVGIG (reference sequence). Trimming cost V 3 bases and J 0 bases, with 2 bases left between them. CDR3: CAWSPNYGYTF. In DNA, the CDR3 is TGTGCCTGGAGCCCTAACTATGGCTACACCTTC.

This rearrangement joins TRBV28 to TRBJ2-2; possible D gene TRBD1, 5 bases. The CDR3 loop spans 12 amino acids. The V gene's germline CDR1 is MDHEN and CDR2 SYDVKM. CDR3: CAAAQGPGELFF. The CDR3 DNA is TGTGCTGCCGCCCAGGGCCCCGGGGAGCTGTTTTTT.

The table lists this clone with a few counts. Other DNA sequences of this sample code for an identical CDR3. The chain employs TRBV2 and TRBJ1-1; D not resolved. Looked up from germline, CDR1 is SNHLY and CDR2 is FYNNEI. The CDR3 has 12 residues. V lost 4 bases and J 0 bases, leaving 3 bases between the germline ends. CDR3 amino acids: CASSVMNTEAFF. The CDR3 DNA is TGTGCCAGCAGTGTCATGAACACTGAAGCTTTCTTT.

The chain recombines TRBV30 with TRBJ1-6, with 8 bases lining up with TRBD1. From germline, CDR1 is GTSNPN and CDR2 SVGIG (reference sequence). The CDR3 length is 14 residues. Unmatched junction bases numbered 12, after V lost 3 bases and J lost 14 bases. DNA of the CDR3: TGTGCCTGGAGCCATGGACAGGGAGGAGTATCCCTCCACTTT. Its protein product is CAWSHGQGGVSLHF.

The rearrangement links TRBV2 to TRBJ2-1; maybe TRBD1 (5 bases). This CDR3 contains 13 residues. V lost 6 bases, J lost 3 bases, and 9 bases lay in between. Looked up from germline, CDR1 is SNHLY and CDR2 is FYNNEI. The CDR3 DNA is TGTGCCAGCAGCCGCGACAGCTACAATGAGCAGTTCTTC. Its protein is CASSRDSYNEQFF.

In this sample, this clone turned up a few times. This same CDR3 is encoded by further DNA sequences in the sample. The gene calls are TRBV5-1 and TRBJ1-2, with D hard to call. V dropped 2 bases and J dropped 5 bases, with 7 bases sitting between them. The germline V gene encodes CDR1 SGHRS and CDR2 YFSETQ. The CDR3 is made up of 12 amino acids. The CDR3 DNA reads as TGCGCCAGCAGCTTAGAAGGTTATGGCTACACCTTC. It encodes CASSLEGYGYTF.

This chain uses TRBV5-6 with TRBJ2-7; D is undetermined. The germline V gene has CDR1 SGHDT and CDR2 YYEEEE. The CDR3 is made up of 11 amino acids. V shed 0 bases and J shed 7 bases, with 5 bases lying between them. The CDR3 DNA is TGTGCCAGCAGCTTGGTCGGGGAGCAGTACTTC. This gives the protein CASSLVGEQYF.

This chain uses TRBV28 with TRBJ2-3, with D uncertain. Germline V lookup: CDR1 MDHEN, CDR2 SYDVKM. CDR3 size: 13 residues. The germline V and J ends were trimmed by 10 bases and 2 bases, with 13 bases remaining between them. The CDR3 nucleotides read TGTGCCACCTGTAGTCGAAACACAGATACGCAGTATTTT. Protein sequence: CATCSRNTDTQYF.

J is TRBJ1-4 and V is TRBV29-1; TRBD1 is a possible D gene (5 bases). V lost 6 bases to trimming and J lost 0 bases, with 14 bases between them. The CDR3 consists of 15 residues. Germline lookup yields CDR1 SQVTM and CDR2 ANQGSEA. The DNA for the CDR3 is TGCAGCGTCGCCAGGCAGGGCTCAACTAATGAAAAACTGTTTTTT. Translating gives CSVARQGSTNEKLFF.

This sequence joins TRBV7-9 and TRBJ1-2; the match to TRBD1 covers 10 bases. Germline V gives CDR1 SEHNR, CDR2 FQNEAQ (reference sequence). CDR3 length equals 14 residues. The V segment lost 7 bases and the J segment 2 bases; nucleotides outside the gene matches: 4. The CDR3 DNA reads as TGTGCCAGCACGGGACAGGGGAAGAACTATGGCTACACCTTC. Translation gives CASTGQGKNYGYTF. Variable domain in full (rest from reference TRBV7-9 and TRBJ1-2): DTGVSQNPRHKITKRGQNVTFRCDPISEHNRLYWYRQTLGQGPEFLTYFQNEAQLEKSRLLSDRFSAERPKGSFSTLEIQRTEQGDSAMYLCASTGQGKNYGYTFGSGTRLTVV.

J is TRBJ2-7 and V is TRBV29-1, with D perhaps matching TRBD2 (6 bases). Trimming took off 4 bases at V and 2 bases at J, with 12 bases between the two ends. The CDR3 spans 13 residues. The germline V gene has CDR1 SQVTM and CDR2 ANQGSEA. The CDR3 DNA reads TGCAGCGTTGTTGTGGGAGGTACCTACGAGCAGTACTTC. It is translated as CSVVVGGTYEQYF.

The table lists this clone with a few counts. The chain is built from TRBV28 and TRBJ2-7; D assignment may be TRBD1 or TRBD2 (5 bases each). The V gene lost 8 bases and the J gene lost 0 bases, with 8 bases spanning the gap. The CDR3 totals 12 residues. The V gene's germline CDR1 is MDHEN and CDR2 SYDVKM. The CDR3 DNA sequence: TGTGCCAGCGAGGGGAGCTCCTACGAGCAGTACTTC. This gives the protein CASEGSSYEQYF.

The CDR3 nucleotides are TGTGCCAGCAACCGAGATACGCAGTATTTT. Protein product: CASNRDTQYF. The gene calls are TRBV2 and TRBJ2-3; the D is unclear. CDR3 length: 10 amino acids. Trimming removed 7 bases from V and 5 bases from J, with 4 bases in between. Germline CDR1 is SNHLY and CDR2 is FYNNEI.

The chain joins TRBV5-1 to TRBJ1-2, with D perhaps TRBD1 (6 bases). The V and J ends lost 4 bases and 0 bases respectively, with 16 bases between them. CDR1 and CDR2 from the germline V gene are SGHRS and YFSETQ. This CDR3 has 16 residues. This CDR3 reads CASSILQGRANYGYTF. The DNA of the CDR3 is TGCGCCAGCAGCATTCTTCAGGGGCGGGCTAACTATGGCTACACCTTC.

V and J are TRBV5-1 and TRBJ2-2, with TRBD1 identical over 9 bases. This CDR3 is built from 16 residues. Germline assignment: CDR1 SGHRS and CDR2 YFSETQ. Unmatched junction bases numbered 3, after V lost 3 bases and J lost 0 bases. The CDR3 nucleotides are TGCGCCAGCAGCTCACAGGGGGCACCGAACACCGGGGAGCTGTTTTTT. Protein product: CASSSQGAPNTGELFF.

This sequence joins TRBV7-2 and TRBJ2-3; either TRBD1 or TRBD2 may supply D (6 bases each). This CDR3 has 15 amino acids. The V and J ends lost 9 bases and 2 bases respectively, with 18 bases between them. Germline V gene lookup returns CDR1 SGHTA and CDR2 FQGNSA. The CDR3 sequence is CASSQGGEDTDTQYF. The CDR3 DNA is TGTGCCAGTTCACAGGGAGGAGAGGACACAGATACGCAGTATTTT.

The chain couples TRBV29-1 to TRBJ1-1, with unresolved D. V was cut by 4 bases and J by 7 bases, with 13 bases left in between. The CDR3 contains 12 residues. Per germline, CDR1 SQVTM and CDR2 ANQGSEA. DNA of the CDR3: TGCAGCGTTGGAAGTTACCGGGGTGAAGCTTTCTTT. Protein: CSVGSYRGEAFF.

The chain employs TRBV5-1 and TRBJ2-1, with D unclear. Germline V gene sequence: CDR1 SGHRS, CDR2 YFSETQ. This CDR3 has 14 residues. Trimming left V 0 bases short and J 9 bases short, with 13 bases between. CDR3 sequence: CASSLEAYSPEQFF. CDR3 in DNA: TGCGCCAGCAGCTTGGAAGCTTATTCCCCTGAGCAGTTCTTC.

This chain joins TRBV29-1 and TRBJ1-1; the match to TRBD1 covers 7 bases. Germline CDR1 reads SQVTM; CDR2 reads ANQGSEA. This CDR3 is built from 12 residues. V dropped 6 bases and J dropped 3; count of bases not matched to a gene: 4. The CDR3 DNA is TGCAGCGTCCGCAGGGGGGACACTGAAGCTTTCTTT. Protein: CSVRRGDTEAFF.